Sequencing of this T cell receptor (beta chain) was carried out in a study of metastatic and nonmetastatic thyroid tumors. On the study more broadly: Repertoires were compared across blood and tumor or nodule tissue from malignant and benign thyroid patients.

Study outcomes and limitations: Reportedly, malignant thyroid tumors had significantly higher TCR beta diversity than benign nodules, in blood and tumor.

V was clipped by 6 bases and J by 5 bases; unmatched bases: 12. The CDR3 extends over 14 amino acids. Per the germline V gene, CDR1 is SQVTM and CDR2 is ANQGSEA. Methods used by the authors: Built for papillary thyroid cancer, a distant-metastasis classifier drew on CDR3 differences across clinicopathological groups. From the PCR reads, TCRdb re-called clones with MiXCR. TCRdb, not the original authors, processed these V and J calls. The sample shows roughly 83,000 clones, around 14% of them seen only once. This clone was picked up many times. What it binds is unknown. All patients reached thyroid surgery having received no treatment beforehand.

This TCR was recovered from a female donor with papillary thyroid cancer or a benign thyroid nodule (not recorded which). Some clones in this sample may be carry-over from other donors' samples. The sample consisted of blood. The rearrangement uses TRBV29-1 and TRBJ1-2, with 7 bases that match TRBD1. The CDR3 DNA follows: TGCAGCGTAGGGGGCGGGGAAGCTCGTTATGGCTACACCTTC. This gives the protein CSVGGGEARYGYTF. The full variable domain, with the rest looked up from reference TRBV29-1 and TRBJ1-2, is SAVISQKPSRDICQRGTSLTIQCQVDSQVTMMFWYRQQPGQSLTLIATANQGSEATYESGFVIDKFPISRPNLTFSTLTVSNMSPEDSSIYLCSVGGGEARYGYTFGSGTRLTVV.